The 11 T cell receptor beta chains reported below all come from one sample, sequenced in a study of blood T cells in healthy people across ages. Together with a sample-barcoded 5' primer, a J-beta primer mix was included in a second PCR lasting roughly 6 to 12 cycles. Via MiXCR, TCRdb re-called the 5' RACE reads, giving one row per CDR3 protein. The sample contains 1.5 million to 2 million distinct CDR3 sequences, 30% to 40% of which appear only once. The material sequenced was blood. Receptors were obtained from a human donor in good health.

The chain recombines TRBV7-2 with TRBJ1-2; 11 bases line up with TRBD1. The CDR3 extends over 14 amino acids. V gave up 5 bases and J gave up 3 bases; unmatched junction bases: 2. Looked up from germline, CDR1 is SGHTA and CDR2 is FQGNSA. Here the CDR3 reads CASSGTGGDYGYTF. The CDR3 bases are TGTGCCAGCAGCGGGACAGGGGGTGACTATGGCTACACCTTC.

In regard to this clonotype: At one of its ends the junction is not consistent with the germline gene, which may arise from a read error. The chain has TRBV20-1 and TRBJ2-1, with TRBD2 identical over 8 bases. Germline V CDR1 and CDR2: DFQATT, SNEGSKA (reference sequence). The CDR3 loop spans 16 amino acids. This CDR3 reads CSAGESGGRGYNEQFF. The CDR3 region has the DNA TGCAGTGCTGGAGAAAGCGGGGGAAGGGGATACAATGAGCAGTTCTTC.

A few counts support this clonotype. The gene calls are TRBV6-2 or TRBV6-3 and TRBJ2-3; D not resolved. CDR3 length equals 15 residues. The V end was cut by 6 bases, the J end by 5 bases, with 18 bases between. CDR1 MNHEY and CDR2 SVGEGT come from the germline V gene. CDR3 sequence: CASRLGPKSIDTQYF. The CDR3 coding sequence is TGTGCCAGCAGGCTGGGCCCGAAGTCAATAGATACGCAGTATTTT.

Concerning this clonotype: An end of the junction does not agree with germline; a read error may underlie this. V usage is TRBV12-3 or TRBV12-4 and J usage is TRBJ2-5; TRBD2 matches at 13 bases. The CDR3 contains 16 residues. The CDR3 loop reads CARSLTSGGDIGTQYF. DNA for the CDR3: TGTGCCAGAAGTTTAACTAGCGGGGGGGATATTGGGACCCAGTACTTC.

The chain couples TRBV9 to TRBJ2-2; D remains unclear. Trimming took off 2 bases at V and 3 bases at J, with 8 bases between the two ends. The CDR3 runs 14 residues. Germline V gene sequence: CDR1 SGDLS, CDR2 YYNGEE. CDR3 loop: CASSVPPDTGELFF. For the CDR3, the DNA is TGTGCCAGCAGCGTCCCACCCGACACCGGGGAGCTGTTTTTT.

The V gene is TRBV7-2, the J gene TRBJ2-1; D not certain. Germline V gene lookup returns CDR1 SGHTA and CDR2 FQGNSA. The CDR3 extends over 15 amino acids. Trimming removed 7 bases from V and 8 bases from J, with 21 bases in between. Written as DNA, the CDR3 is TGTGCCAGCACCTCTCCTTTTCTCGCTGTCCATGAGCAGTTCTTC. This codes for CASTSPFLAVHEQFF.

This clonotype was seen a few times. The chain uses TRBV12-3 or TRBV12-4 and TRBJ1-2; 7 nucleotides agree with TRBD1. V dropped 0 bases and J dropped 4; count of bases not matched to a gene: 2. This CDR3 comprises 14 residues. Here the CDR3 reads CASSLAWTGYGYTF. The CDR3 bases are TGTGCCAGCAGTTTAGCGTGGACAGGCTATGGCTACACCTTC.

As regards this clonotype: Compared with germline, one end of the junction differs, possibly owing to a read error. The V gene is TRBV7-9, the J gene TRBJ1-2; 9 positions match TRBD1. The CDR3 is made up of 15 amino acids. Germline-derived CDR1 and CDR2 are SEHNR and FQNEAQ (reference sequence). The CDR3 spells CASSLWGTGLYGHTF. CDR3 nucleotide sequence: TGTGCCAGCAGCTTATGGGGGACAGGGTTATATGGCCACACCTTC.

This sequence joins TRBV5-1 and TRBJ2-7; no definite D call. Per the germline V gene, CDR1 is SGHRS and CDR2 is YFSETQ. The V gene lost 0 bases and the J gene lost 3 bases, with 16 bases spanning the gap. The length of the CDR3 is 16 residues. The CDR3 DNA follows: TGCGCCAGCAGCTTGGCAGGCCTAGTCCCAAACTACGAGCAGTACTTC. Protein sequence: CASSLAGLVPNYEQYF.

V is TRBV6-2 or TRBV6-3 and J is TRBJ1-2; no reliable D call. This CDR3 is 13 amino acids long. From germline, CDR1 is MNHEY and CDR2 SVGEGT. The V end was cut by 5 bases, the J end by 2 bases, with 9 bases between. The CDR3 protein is CASSRWQNYGYTF. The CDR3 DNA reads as TGTGCCAGCAGTCGGTGGCAGAACTATGGCTACACCTTC.

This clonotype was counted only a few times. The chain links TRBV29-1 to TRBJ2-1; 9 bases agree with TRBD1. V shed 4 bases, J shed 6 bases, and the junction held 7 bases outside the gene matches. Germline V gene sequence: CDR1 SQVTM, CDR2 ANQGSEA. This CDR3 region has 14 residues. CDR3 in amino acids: CSVGTGTGFNEQFF. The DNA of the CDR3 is TGCAGCGTTGGAACCGGGACAGGGTTCAATGAGCAGTTCTTC.